These 16 T cell receptor beta chains were all obtained from the same sample, sequenced in a study of T cell repertoires in ileal Crohn's disease. Time point noted: neoterminal ileum biopsy at postoperative endoscopy, about 6 months after surgery. Assay used: immunoSEQ multiplex PCR; TCRdb lists only in-frame clones, some missing. This sample has 55,000 to 65,000 clones, with 85% to 90% found just once. Material for sequencing was ileal tissue. These TCRs come from an adult with Crohn's disease.

The chain links TRBV6-5 to TRBJ1-2; weak D call: TRBD1 (5 bases). With 4 bases removed from V and 6 bases from J, the gap between germline ends came to 21 bases. The CDR3 is 16 amino acids. Germline V gives CDR1 MNHEY, CDR2 SVGAGI. CDR3 amino acids: CASSFTTGEARDGYTF. CDR3 nucleotides: TGTGCCAGCAGTTTCACCACCGGGGAGGCCAGGGATGGCTACACCTTC.

The chain has TRBV5-6 and TRBJ1-5; a possible D gene is TRBD1 (5 bases). CDR3 length: 16 residues. V was shortened by 2 bases and J by 3 bases, with 15 bases between the two germline ends. Looked up from germline, CDR1 is SGHDT and CDR2 is YYEEEE. The CDR3 sequence is CASSLRPGRANQPQHF. CDR3 bases: TGTGCCAGCAGCTTAAGGCCGGGCAGGGCCAATCAGCCCCAGCATTTT.

The chain carries TRBV11-1 and TRBJ2-5; D may be TRBD2 (7 bases). V was cut by 4 bases and J by 3 bases, with 15 bases left in between. The germline V gene has CDR1 SGHAT and CDR2 FQDESV (reference sequence). This CDR3 is built from 15 residues. This CDR3 is CASSSGGSGEETQYF. CDR3 coding DNA: TGTGCCAGCAGCTCCGGGGGGTCAGGGGAAGAGACCCAGTACTTC.

The chain recombines TRBV7-2 with TRBJ1-5; D is unclear. The CDR3 consists of 16 residues. The germline V gene encodes CDR1 SGHTA and CDR2 FQGNSA. The V gene lost 3 bases and the J gene lost 4 bases, with 16 bases spanning the gap. In nucleotides, the CDR3 is TGTGCCAGCAGCTTCTACCCCGCATCCGATAATCAGCCCCAGCATTTT. It yields the protein CASSFYPASDNQPQHF.

This chain connects TRBV19 to TRBJ2-3; D remains ambiguous. The CDR3 totals 13 residues. Trimming took 5 bases from V and 2 from J, leaving 8 bases between them. Germline assignment: CDR1 LNHDA and CDR2 SQIVND (reference sequence). The CDR3 DNA follows: TGTGCCAGTAGTCTCCCCCCCACAGATACGCAGTATTTT. As protein: CASSLPPTDTQYF.

The chain combines TRBV5-1 with TRBJ2-3; D may be TRBD2 (5 bases). The V end lost 2 bases, the J end lost 0 bases, and 10 bases lay between the germline ends. The CDR3 extends over 15 amino acids. Germline V gene sequence: CDR1 SGHRS, CDR2 YFSETQ. CDR3 in amino acids: CASSFQRPSTDTQYF. CDR3 DNA sequence: TGCGCCAGCAGCTTTCAGCGGCCTAGCACAGATACGCAGTATTTT. The full variable domain, in which reference TRBV5-1 and TRBJ2-3 provide the parts outside the CDR3, is KAGVTQTPRYLIKTRGQQVTLSCSPISGHRSVSWYQQTPGQGLQFLFEYFSETQRNKGNFPGRFSGRQFSNSRSEMNVSTLELGDSALYLCASSFQRPSTDTQYFGPGTRLTVL.

CDR3 coding DNA: TGTGCCACCAGCAGAGAGAAAGGGGTCACCGGGGAGCTGTTTTTT. Amino acid sequence: CATSREKGVTGELFF. This chain connects TRBV15 to TRBJ2-2, with D possibly TRBD1 on 5 matching bases. The ends were cut back, 0 bases at V and 4 bases at J, with 9 bases in the middle. This CDR3 comprises 15 residues. The germline V gene has CDR1 LNHNV and CDR2 YYDKDF (reference sequence).

Comments on this clone: This sample also contains other DNA sequences that code for the same CDR3. The CDR3 DNA reads TGTGCCAGCAGTGAGACAGGGGACTATGGCTACACCTTC. Protein sequence: CASSETGDYGYTF. The V and J genes are TRBV28 and TRBJ1-2; 8 nucleotides agree with TRBD1. The CDR3 consists of 13 residues. The germline V gene encodes CDR1 MDHEN and CDR2 SYDVKM. The ends lost 5 bases at V and 3 bases at J; junction bases unmatched: 2.

The J gene is TRBJ2-6, the V gene TRBV6-1, with D uncertain. CDR1 MNHNS and CDR2 SASEGT come from the germline V gene. V gave up 7 bases and J gave up 1 base, with 8 bases separating them. There are 14 residues in the CDR3. The CDR3 here is CASKSTSGANVLTF. CDR3 in DNA: TGTGCCAGCAAATCAACTTCTGGGGCCAACGTCCTGACTTTC.

This sequence joins TRBV7-2 and TRBJ2-7; 8 bases line up with TRBD2. Germline lookup yields CDR1 SGHTA and CDR2 FQGNSA. Trimming removed 0 bases from V and 5 bases from J; junction bases left unmatched: 9. This CDR3 comprises 16 residues. Here the CDR3 DNA reads TGTGCCAGCAGCTTAGCGGGTAGCGGGACGCCCAACGAGCAGTACTTC. Translating gives CASSLAGSGTPNEQYF.

The chain carries TRBV6-1 and TRBJ1-2; 9 bases match TRBD1. Germline loops: CDR1 MNHNS, CDR2 SASEGT. This CDR3 region has 16 residues. With V trimmed by 2 bases and J by 1 base, 5 bases remained unmatched. CDR3 nucleotides: TGTGCCAGCAGTGAAATCGGACAGGGGAGTAACTATGGCTACACCTTC. This translates into CASSEIGQGSNYGYTF.

The J gene is TRBJ2-7, the V gene TRBV2; 8 nucleotides agree with TRBD1. The CDR3 contains 13 residues. The junction had 5 bases not matched to a gene; V was cut back by 5 bases and J by 5 bases. Germline V CDR1 and CDR2: SNHLY, FYNNEI. The CDR3 protein is CASSSDRGHEQYV. The DNA for the CDR3 is TGTGCCAGCAGTTCAGACAGGGGCCACGAGCAGTACGTC.

The V and J genes are TRBV5-6 and TRBJ1-1; TRBD1 is a possible D gene (5 bases). Trimming shortened V by 4 bases and J by 4 bases, and 14 bases separated the two germline ends. Germline CDR1 is SGHDT and CDR2 is YYEEEE. The CDR3 extends over 14 amino acids. The CDR3 DNA follows: TGTGCCAGCAGCCGAAGGGGTTTAGGCACTGAAGCTTTCTTT. Its protein is CASSRRGLGTEAFF.

The chain joins TRBV11-2 to TRBJ1-3, with D perhaps matching TRBD1 (6 bases). This CDR3 contains 16 residues. V was pared by 5 bases and J by 0 bases, with 14 bases between. CDR1 and CDR2 (germline): SGHAT, FQNNGV. CDR3 DNA sequence: TGTGCCAGCAGCCCCACTTTACAGGGCTCTGGAAACACCATATATTTT. This sequence encodes CASSPTLQGSGNTIYF.

This clone was seen once. The chain has TRBV5-1 and TRBJ2-1, with no clear D. This CDR3 has 15 amino acids. Trimming stripped 0 bases from V and 5 bases from J, with 12 bases between. CDR1 is SGHRS and CDR2 is YFSETQ in the germline V gene. The CDR3 DNA reads as TGCGCCAGCAGCTTGGGGCCGATCCCGAACAATGAGCAGTTCTTC. Residues: CASSLGPIPNNEQFF.

V gene TRBV7-2 combines with J gene TRBJ2-1; 10 bases agree with TRBD1. The CDR3 runs to 15 residues. Germline CDR1 reads SGHTA; CDR2 reads FQGNSA. V shed 4 bases and J 8 bases; nucleotides not matched to a gene: 8. CDR3 DNA: TGTGCCAGCAGCTCAGCCGGACAGGGGGTGGATGAGCAGTTCTTC. Encoded protein: CASSSAGQGVDEQFF. Combining the CDR3 with reference TRBV7-2 and TRBJ2-1 gives the whole variable domain GAGVSQSPSNKVTEKGKDVELRCDPISGHTALYWYRQSLGQGLEFLIYFQGNSAPDKSGLPSDRFSAERTGGSVSTLTIQRTQQEDSAVYLCASSSAGQGVDEQFFGPGTRLTVL.